This TCR beta chain was recorded in a study of blood T cell repertoires in COVID-19. Study details: Nucleic acid was either cDNA or gDNA, and it came from T cells, B-cell-depleted T cells, or PBMCs.

Assay: immunoSEQ multiplex PCR; the TCRdb copy retains only in-frame clones and omits some. This table has some 230,000 clones, approximately 84% appearing once. The specimen sequenced was peripheral blood. The receptor was isolated from a man aged 45 to 65 who had recovered from COVID-19.

The CDR3 here is CASSIALAGGFADTQYF. Written as DNA, the CDR3 is TGTGCCAGTAGTATAGCCCTAGCGGGAGGATTCGCAGATACGCAGTATTTT. The V call is TRBV19, the J call TRBJ2-3; 11 nucleotides line up with TRBD2. This CDR3 has 17 residues. Germline V gene lookup returns CDR1 LNHDA and CDR2 SQIVND (reference sequence). V was clipped by 1 base and J by 4 bases; unmatched bases: 7.